The clone carrying this T cell receptor beta chain showed up just once. This entry is derived from a study of CD8+CD57+ T cells in acquired aplastic anemia. TCR beta VDJ combinations and CDR3 sequences were profiled from genomic DNA. TCRdb reprocessed the reads via MiXCR and lists one record per CDR3 protein. This repertoire shows under 200,000 distinct CDR3 sequences, around 40% found once; its top ten account for 1.1%. With 1 base clipped from V and 2 bases from J, the junction kept 2 bases outside the gene matches. Per the germline V gene, CDR1 is SGHNT and CDR2 is YENEEA. This CDR3 comprises 15 residues.

This TCR derives from a human donor in good health. Sequenced sample: sorted CD4+, CD8+, or CD8+CD57+ T cells (not recorded which) from PBMCs. The V and J genes are TRBV11-3 and TRBJ1-2, with 9 bases fitting TRBD1. This CDR3 is CASSLGQGVNYGYTF. The CDR3 coding sequence is TGTGCCAGCAGCTTAGGACAGGGGGTGAACTATGGCTACACCTTC.